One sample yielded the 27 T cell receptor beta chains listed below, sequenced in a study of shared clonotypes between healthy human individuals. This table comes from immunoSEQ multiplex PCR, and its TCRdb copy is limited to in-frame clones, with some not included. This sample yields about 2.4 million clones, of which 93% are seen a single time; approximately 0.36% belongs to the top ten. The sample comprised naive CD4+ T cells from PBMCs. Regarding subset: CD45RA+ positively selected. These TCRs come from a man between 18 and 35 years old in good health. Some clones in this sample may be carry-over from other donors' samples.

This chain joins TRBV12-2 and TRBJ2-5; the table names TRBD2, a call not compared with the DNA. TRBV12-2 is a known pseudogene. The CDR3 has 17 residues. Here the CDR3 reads CASRLRFGGRAAGTQYF. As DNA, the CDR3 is TGTGCAAGTCGCTTAAGATTCGGCGGGAGGGCCGCCGGGACCCAGTACTTC.

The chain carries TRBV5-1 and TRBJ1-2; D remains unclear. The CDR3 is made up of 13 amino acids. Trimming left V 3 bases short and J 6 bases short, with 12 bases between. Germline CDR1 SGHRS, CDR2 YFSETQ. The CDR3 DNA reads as TGCGCCAGCAGCTATGAGGCGGGGAATGGCTACACCTTC. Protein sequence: CASSYEAGNGYTF.

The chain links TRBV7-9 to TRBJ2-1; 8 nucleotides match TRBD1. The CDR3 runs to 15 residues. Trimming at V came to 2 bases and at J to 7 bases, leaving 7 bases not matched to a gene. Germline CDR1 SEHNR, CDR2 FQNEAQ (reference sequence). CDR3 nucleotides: TGTGCCAGCAGCTTACTTGGGACAGGAATTAATGAGCAGTTCTTC. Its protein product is CASSLLGTGINEQFF.

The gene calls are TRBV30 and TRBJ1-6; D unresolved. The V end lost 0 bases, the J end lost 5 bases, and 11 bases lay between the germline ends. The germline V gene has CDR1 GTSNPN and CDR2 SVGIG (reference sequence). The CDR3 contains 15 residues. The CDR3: CAWSVPQLNNSPLHF. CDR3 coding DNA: TGTGCCTGGAGTGTACCCCAGTTAAATAATTCACCCCTCCACTTT.

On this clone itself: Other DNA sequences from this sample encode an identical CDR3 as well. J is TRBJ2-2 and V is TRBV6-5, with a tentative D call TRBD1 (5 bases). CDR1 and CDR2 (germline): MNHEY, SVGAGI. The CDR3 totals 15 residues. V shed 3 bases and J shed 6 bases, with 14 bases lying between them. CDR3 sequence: CASSYRQGGAGELFF. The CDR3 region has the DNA TGTGCCAGCAGTTATCGTCAGGGTGGGGCCGGGGAGCTGTTTTTT.

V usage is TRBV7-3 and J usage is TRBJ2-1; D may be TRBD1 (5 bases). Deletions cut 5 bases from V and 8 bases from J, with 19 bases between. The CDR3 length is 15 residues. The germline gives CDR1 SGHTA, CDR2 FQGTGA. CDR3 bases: TGTGCCAGCAGCGGGCTGGGGCGTTTAGGGGATGAGCAGTTCTTC. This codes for CASSGLGRLGDEQFF.

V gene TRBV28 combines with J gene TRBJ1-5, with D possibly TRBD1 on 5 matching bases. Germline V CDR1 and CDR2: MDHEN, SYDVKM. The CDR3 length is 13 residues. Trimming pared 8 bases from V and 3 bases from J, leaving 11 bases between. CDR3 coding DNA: TGTGCCAGCCGCGACAGCTACAATCAGCCCCAGCATTTT. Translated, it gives CASRDSYNQPQHF. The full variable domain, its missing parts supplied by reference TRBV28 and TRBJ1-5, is DVKVTQSSRYLVKRTGEKVFLECVQDMDHENMFWYRQDPGLGLRLIYFSYDVKMKEKGDIPEGYSVSREKKERFSLILESASTNQTSMYLCASRDSYNQPQHFGDGTRLSIL.

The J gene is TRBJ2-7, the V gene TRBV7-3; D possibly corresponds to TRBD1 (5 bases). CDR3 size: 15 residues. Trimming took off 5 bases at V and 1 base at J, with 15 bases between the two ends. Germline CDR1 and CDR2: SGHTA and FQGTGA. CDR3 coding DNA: TGTGCCAGCAGCACCTTGGGGCTTCTTTCCTACGAGCAGTACTTC. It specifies CASSTLGLLSYEQYF. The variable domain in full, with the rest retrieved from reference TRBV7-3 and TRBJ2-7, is GAGVSQTPSNKVTEKGKYVELRCDPISGHTALYWYRQSLGQGPEFLIYFQGTGAADDSGLPNDRFFAVRPEGSVSTLKIQRTERGDSAVYLCASSTLGLLSYEQYFGPGTRLTVT.

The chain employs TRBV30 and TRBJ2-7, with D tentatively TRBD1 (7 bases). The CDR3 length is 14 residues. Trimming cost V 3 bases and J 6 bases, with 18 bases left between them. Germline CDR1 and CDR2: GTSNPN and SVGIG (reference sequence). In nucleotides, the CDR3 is TGTGCCTGGAGCCCTGGGGGGACAGCTCGCGAGCAGTACTTC. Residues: CAWSPGGTAREQYF.

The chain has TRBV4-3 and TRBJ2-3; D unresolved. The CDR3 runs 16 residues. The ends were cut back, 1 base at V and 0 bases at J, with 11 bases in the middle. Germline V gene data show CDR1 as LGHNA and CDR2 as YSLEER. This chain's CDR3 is CASSQGVWTSTDTQYF. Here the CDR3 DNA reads TGCGCCAGCAGCCAAGGAGTTTGGACCAGCACAGATACGCAGTATTTT.

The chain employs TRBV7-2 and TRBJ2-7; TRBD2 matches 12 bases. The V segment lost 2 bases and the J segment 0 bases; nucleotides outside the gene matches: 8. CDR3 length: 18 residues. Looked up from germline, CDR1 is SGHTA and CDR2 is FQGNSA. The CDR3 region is CASSLSLAGGLSSYEQYF. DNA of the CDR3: TGTGCCAGCAGCTTATCACTAGCGGGAGGCCTGAGCTCCTACGAGCAGTACTTC.

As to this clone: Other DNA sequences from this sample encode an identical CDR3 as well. The CDR3 region has the DNA TGTGCCAGCAGTTTTAGGGGCCTCTATGGCTACACCTTC. Protein: CASSFRGLYGYTF. The chain couples TRBV27 to TRBJ1-2; maybe TRBD1 (5 bases). Per germline, CDR1 MNHEY and CDR2 SMNVEV (reference sequence). The V and J ends lost 3 bases and 4 bases respectively, with 9 bases between them. The CDR3 spans 13 residues.

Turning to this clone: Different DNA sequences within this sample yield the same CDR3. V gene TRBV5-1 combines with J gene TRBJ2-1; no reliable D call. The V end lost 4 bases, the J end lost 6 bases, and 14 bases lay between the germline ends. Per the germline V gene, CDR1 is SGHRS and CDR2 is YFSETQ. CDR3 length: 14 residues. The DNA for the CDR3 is TGCGCCAGCAGCCCCGAACTTTTCTTCAATGAGCAGTTCTTC. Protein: CASSPELFFNEQFF.

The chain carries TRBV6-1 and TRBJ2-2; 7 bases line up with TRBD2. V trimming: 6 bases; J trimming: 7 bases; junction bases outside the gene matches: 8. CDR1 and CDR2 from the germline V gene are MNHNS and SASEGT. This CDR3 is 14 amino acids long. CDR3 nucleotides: TGTGCCAGCAGCTTAGAGCGGGACGGCGGGGAGCTGTTTTTT. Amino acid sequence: CASSLERDGGELFF.

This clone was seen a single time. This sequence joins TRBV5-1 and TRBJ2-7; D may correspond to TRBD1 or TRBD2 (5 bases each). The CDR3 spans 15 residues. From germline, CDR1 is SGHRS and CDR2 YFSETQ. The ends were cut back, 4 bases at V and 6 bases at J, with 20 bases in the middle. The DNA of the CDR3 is TGCGCCAGCAGCCCCGCCGGGACGATGAAACTCGAGCAGTACTTC. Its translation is CASSPAGTMKLEQYF.

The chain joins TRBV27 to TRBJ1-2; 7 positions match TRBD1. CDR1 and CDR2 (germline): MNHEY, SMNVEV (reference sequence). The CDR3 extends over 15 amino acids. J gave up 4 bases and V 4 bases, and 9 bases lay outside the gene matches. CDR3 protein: CASSSTGVGPYGYTF. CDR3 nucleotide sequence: TGTGCCAGCAGTTCCACAGGGGTCGGACCCTATGGCTACACCTTC.

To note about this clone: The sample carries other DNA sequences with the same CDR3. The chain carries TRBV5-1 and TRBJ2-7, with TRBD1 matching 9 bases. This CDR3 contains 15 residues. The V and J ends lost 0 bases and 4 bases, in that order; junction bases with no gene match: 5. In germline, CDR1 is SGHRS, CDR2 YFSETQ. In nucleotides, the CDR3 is TGCGCCAGCAGCTTGGGTCCGGGACAGGGATACGAGCAGTACTTC. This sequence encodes CASSLGPGQGYEQYF.

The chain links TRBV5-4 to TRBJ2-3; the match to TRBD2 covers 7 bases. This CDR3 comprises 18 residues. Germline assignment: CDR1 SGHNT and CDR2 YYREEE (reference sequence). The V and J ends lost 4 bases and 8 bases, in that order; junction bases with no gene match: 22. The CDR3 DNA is TGTGCCAGCAGCGGACGTTTTGGAGCGGGGTTTTTATATATTACGCAGTATTTT. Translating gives CASSGRFGAGFLYITQYF.

CDR3 bases: TGTGCCAGCTCACCTAGCGGGAGGGGGGACAATGAGCAGTTCTTC. Amino acid sequence: CASSPSGRGDNEQFF. The gene calls are TRBV18 and TRBJ2-1; 11 bases map to TRBD2. This CDR3 spans 15 amino acids. Germline V gene lookup returns CDR1 KGHSH and CDR2 LQKENI. J lost 5 bases, V lost 3 bases, and 3 bases had no gene match.

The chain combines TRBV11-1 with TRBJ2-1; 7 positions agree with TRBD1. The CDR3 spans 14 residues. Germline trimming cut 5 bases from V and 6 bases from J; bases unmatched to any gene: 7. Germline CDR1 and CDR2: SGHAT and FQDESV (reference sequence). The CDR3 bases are TGTGCCAGCAGCGACCTCTGGACAGGCAATGAGCAGTTCTTC. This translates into CASSDLWTGNEQFF.

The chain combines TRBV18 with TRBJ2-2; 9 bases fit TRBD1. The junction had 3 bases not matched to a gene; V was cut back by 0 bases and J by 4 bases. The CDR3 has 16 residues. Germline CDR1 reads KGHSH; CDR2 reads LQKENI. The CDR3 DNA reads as TGTGCCAGCTCACCACCGGGACAGGGAGGCACCGGGGAGCTGTTTTTT. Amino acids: CASSPPGQGGTGELFF. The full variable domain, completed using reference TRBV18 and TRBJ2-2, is NAGVMQNPRHLVRRRGQEARLRCSPMKGHSHVYWYRQLPEEGLKFMVYLQKENIIDESGMPKERFSAEFPKEGPSILRIQQVVRGDSAAYFCASSPPGQGGTGELFFGEGSRLTVL.

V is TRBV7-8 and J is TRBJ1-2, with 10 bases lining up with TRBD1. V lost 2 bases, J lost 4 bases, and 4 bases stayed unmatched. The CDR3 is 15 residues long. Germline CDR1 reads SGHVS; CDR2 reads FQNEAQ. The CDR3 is CASSLRDRGSYGYTF. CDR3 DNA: TGTGCCAGCAGCTTAAGGGACAGGGGTTCCTATGGCTACACCTTC.

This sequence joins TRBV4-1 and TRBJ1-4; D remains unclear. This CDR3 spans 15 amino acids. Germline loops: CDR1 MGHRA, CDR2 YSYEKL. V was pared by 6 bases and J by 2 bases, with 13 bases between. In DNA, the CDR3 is TGCGCCAGCAGACTTACGGTGGGGACTAATGAAAAACTGTTTTTT. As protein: CASRLTVGTNEKLFF.

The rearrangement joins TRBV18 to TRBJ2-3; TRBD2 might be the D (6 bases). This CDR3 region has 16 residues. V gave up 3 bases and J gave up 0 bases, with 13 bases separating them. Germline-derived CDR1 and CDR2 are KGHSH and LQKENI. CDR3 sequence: CASSPYAGLSTDTQYF. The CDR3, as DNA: TGTGCCAGCTCACCCTACGCGGGGCTTAGCACAGATACGCAGTATTTT.

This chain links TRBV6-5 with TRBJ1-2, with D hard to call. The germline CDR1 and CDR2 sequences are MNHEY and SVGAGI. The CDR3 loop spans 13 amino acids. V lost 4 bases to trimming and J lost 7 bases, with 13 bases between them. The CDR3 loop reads CASSLTGETGYTF. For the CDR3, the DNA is TGTGCCAGCAGTTTGACCGGAGAAACTGGCTACACCTTC.

The CDR3 loop is CASSEHGTISYEQYF. The CDR3, as DNA: TGTGCCAGCAGCGAGCACGGGACGATCTCCTACGAGCAGTACTTC. The chain uses TRBV7-8 and TRBJ2-7, with D perhaps TRBD1 or TRBD2 (5 bases each). Germline values: CDR1 SGHVS, CDR2 FQNEAQ. The CDR3 spans 15 residues. Trimming removed 5 bases at V and 0 bases at J, with 14 bases between.

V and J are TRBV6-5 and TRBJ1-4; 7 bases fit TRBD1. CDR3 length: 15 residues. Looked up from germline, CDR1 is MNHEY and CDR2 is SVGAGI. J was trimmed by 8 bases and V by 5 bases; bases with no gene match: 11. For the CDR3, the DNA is TGTGCCAGCAGTCGGCTAGGGGGCATCGAGGAAAAACTGTTTTTT. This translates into CASSRLGGIEEKLFF.